This T cell receptor (beta chain) came from a study of breast tumors, draining lymph nodes, adjacent tissues. This clonotype has more than one count but fewer than ten. Its antigen remains unidentified. An end of the junction differs from the germline gene, which may be a read error. TCRdb used MiXCR to reprocess the multiplex PCR reads, holding one entry per CDR3 protein. Seen here are 150,000 to 200,000 distinct CDR3 sequences, 30% to 35% observed once, and the top ten hold around 4%. Axillary draining lymph nodes of breast cancer patients supplied the node samples. Overall study results and limits: Tumor TCR diversity was below lymph nodes but above nontumor tissue. Compared with basal-like, luminal-like tumors shared significantly more repertoire with nontumor tissue. That most tumor T cells come from lymph nodes remained unproven. Most tumor T cells seemingly derive from lymph node, then expand in tumor.

Germline CDR1 and CDR2: SGDLS and YYNGEE. The CDR3 has 17 amino acids. The rearrangement joins TRBV9 to TRBJ2-1; 9 nucleotides match TRBD2. This sequence was found in a female donor with breast cancer. Some clones in this sample may be carry-over from other donors' samples. Sequencing input: axillary lymph node tissue. CDR3 amino acids: CASSVAGASGIYTEQFF. The CDR3 bases are TGTGCCAGCAGCGTAGCAGGGGCTAGCGGGATCTACACTGAGCAGTTCTTC.